The 2 T cell receptor beta chains listed next were all sequenced from one sample in a study of cytomegalovirus exposure and HLA in healthy donors. PCR amplification relied on 60 Vbeta primers (plus 13 Jbeta primers). The data were produced by immunoSEQ multiplex PCR, yet TCRdb's version contains in-frame clones alone and is incomplete. The data show roughly 190,000 clones, roughly 80% seen once. Sequenced sample: PBMCs. Source of these receptors: a man aged 50 or older in good health and CMV-seronegative.

This clone is a singleton in its sample. The CDR3 DNA is TGTGCCAGCAGCTCATATGACAGCGGGGACAATGAGCAGTTCTTC. Translated, it gives CASSSYDSGDNEQFF. The rearrangement links TRBV5-8 to TRBJ2-1; 7 nucleotides match TRBD2. This CDR3 has 15 residues. CDR1 is SGHTS, CDR2 YDEGEE, per germline. J was trimmed by 5 bases and V by 3 bases; bases with no gene match: 8.

This sequence joins TRBV12-5 and TRBJ2-5; TRBD1 agrees at 11 bases. With V trimmed by 6 bases and J by 4 bases, 7 bases remained unmatched. Looked up from germline, CDR1 is LGHNT and CDR2 is FRNRAP. The CDR3 covers 15 residues. The CDR3 here is CASGPGQGVAETQYF. In nucleotides, the CDR3 is TGTGCTAGTGGACCGGGACAGGGGGTGGCAGAGACCCAGTACTTC.